This T cell receptor (beta chain) is drawn from a study of CD8+ T cells in alopecia areata. The CDR3 consists of 14 residues. V was pared by 5 bases and J by 5 bases, with 13 bases between. Germline CDR1 and CDR2: SGHAT and FQNNGV. A FACSAria was used to sort CD4+ and CD8+ T cells. These cells came from PBMCs. Study-level results: Mice gave a clearer picture of TCR sharing than patients did, possibly for HLA-related reasons. Lesional scalp displayed greater clonality than normal scalp, most notably in alopecia totalis/universalis.

Sequencing templates came from extracted RNA that was reverse transcribed into cDNA. Data came from immunoSEQ multiplex PCR; TCRdb stores just in-frame clones and leaves some out. The sample has some 110,000 clones; around 61% are singletons. Points on this clone: Its specificity is not known.

The TCR sequence derives from a human donor in good health. Sequenced sample: CD4+ T cells sorted from blood. The chain employs TRBV11-2 and TRBJ2-1; D tentatively fits TRBD1 or TRBD2 (5 bases each). CDR3 protein: CASSPRGPNNEQFF. CDR3 DNA: TGTGCCAGCAGCCCCCGGGGACCAAACAATGAGCAGTTCTTC.